These 19 T cell receptor beta chains came from one sample sequenced in a study of shared T cell receptors in the human thymus. The table came from immunoSEQ multiplex PCR; TCRdb's copy has only in-frame clones and leaves some out. The table includes about 660,000 clones, approximately 90% detected once. The same sample was also studied in work on human thymus T cells.

The specimen sequenced was thymocytes. Source of these receptors: a boy less than two years old with a congenital heart defect.

The chain carries TRBV4-2 and TRBJ1-2, with D hard to call. The CDR3 spans 17 residues. The V end was cut by 0 bases, the J end by 8 bases, with 22 bases between. Germline V gene data show CDR1 as LGHNA and CDR2 as YNFKEQ. CDR3 region: CASSQDEAATLWKGYTF. CDR3 DNA sequence: TGTGCCAGCAGCCAAGACGAGGCGGCTACCCTGTGGAAGGGCTACACCTTC.

The chain employs TRBV27 and TRBJ2-7; 7 bases line up with TRBD2. There are 14 residues in the CDR3. The germline CDR1 and CDR2 sequences are MNHEY and SMNVEV (reference sequence). J lost 3 bases, V lost 8 bases, and 10 bases had no gene match. For the CDR3, the DNA is TGTGCCAGCCATCGGGCGGGGGTAAACTACGAGCAGTACTTC. This codes for CASHRAGVNYEQYF.

The rearrangement uses TRBV6-5 and TRBJ2-1; 7 bases are a match to TRBD2. The CDR3 covers 15 residues. The V gene end was trimmed by 5 bases and the J gene end by 2 bases; junction bases not matched to a gene: 6. In germline, CDR1 is MNHEY, CDR2 SVGAGI. Here the CDR3 DNA reads TGTGCCAGCAGTCGAGAAGCGGGACCCTACAATGAGCAGTTCTTC. This encodes CASSREAGPYNEQFF.

The chain combines TRBV18 with TRBJ2-2; 8 bases agree with TRBD1. Trimming removed 4 bases from V and 1 base from J; junction bases left unmatched: 2. The germline CDR1 and CDR2 sequences are KGHSH and LQKENI. CDR3 length: 15 amino acids. As DNA, the CDR3 is TGTGCCAGCTCACGGGGACAGGAGAACACCGGGGAGCTGTTTTTT. The encoded protein is CASSRGQENTGELFF.

The chain uses TRBV4-3 and TRBJ2-5; TRBD1 matches 10 bases. CDR1 is LGHNA and CDR2 is YSLEER in the germline V gene. V dropped 1 base and J dropped 1; count of bases not matched to a gene: 9. This CDR3 is built from 18 residues. CDR3 residues: CASSQGWGGQGIQETQYF. CDR3 nucleotides: TGCGCCAGCAGCCAAGGGTGGGGGGGACAGGGGATCCAAGAGACCCAGTACTTC.

This clone was seen a single time. As DNA, the CDR3 is TGTGCCATCAGCGTCGACAGGAACACCGGGGAGCTGTTTTTT. This encodes CAISVDRNTGELFF. This rearrangement joins TRBV10-3 to TRBJ2-2, with D possibly being TRBD1 (5 bases). This CDR3 is built from 14 residues. Trimming took off 6 bases at V and 1 base at J, with 9 bases between the two ends. CDR1 ENHRY and CDR2 SYGVKD come from the germline V gene.

J is TRBJ2-3 and V is TRBV6-1, with TRBD2 matching 8 bases. This CDR3 contains 17 residues. The J segment lost 7 bases and the V segment lost 1 base, leaving 13 bases of the junction unmatched. Per the germline V gene, CDR1 is MNHNS and CDR2 is SASEGT. The CDR3 nucleotides are TGTGCCAGCAGTGAAGAGGGGAGCGGGAGTTCGTTTAATACGCAGTATTTT. This codes for CASSEEGSGSSFNTQYF.

This chain's CDR3 is CAISGARSDGQGAGELFF. The CDR3 bases are TGTGCCATCAGTGGGGCCCGGTCGGACGGACAGGGGGCCGGGGAGCTGTTTTTT. The V gene is TRBV10-3, the J gene TRBJ2-2; 10 nucleotides line up with TRBD1. CDR3 size: 18 residues. Trimming at V came to 4 bases and at J to 6 bases, leaving 14 bases not matched to a gene. CDR1 is ENHRY and CDR2 is SYGVKD in the germline V gene.

This clone was observed once. The rearrangement links TRBV30 to TRBJ1-1; perhaps TRBD1 as D (6 bases). This CDR3 has 14 amino acids. The germline V gene encodes CDR1 GTSNPN and CDR2 SVGIG (reference sequence). V lost 3 bases, J lost 3 bases, and 14 bases lay in between. The DNA for the CDR3 is TGTGCCTGGAGCCCCTCAGGGGCCGACACTGAAGCTTTCTTT. The encoded protein is CAWSPSGADTEAFF.

The rearrangement joins TRBV15 to TRBJ2-7, with 10 bases aligning to TRBD2. Germline-derived CDR1 and CDR2 are LNHNV and YYDKDF (reference sequence). This CDR3 contains 17 residues. The V segment lost 2 bases and the J segment 3 bases; nucleotides outside the gene matches: 10. The CDR3 protein is CATSRKPRLAGVYEQYF. The CDR3 nucleotides read TGTGCCACCAGCAGAAAGCCCCGGCTAGCGGGAGTCTACGAGCAGTACTTC. The variable domain in full, completed from reference TRBV15 and TRBJ2-7, reads DAMVIQNPRYQVTQFGKPVTLSCSQTLNHNVMYWYQQKSSQAPKLLFHYYDKDFNNEADTPDNFQSRRPNTSFCFLDIRSPGLGDTAMYLCATSRKPRLAGVYEQYFGPGTRLTVT.

The chain is built from TRBV4-1 and TRBJ2-7; a weak D match, TRBD2 (6 bases). The CDR3 has 16 residues. Germline CDR1 is MGHRA and CDR2 is YSYEKL. Deletions cut 3 bases from V and 4 bases from J, with 19 bases between. The CDR3 bases are TGCGCCAGCAGCCACCCCCCCTCGGCGAGCGGGTACGAGCAGTACTTC. The encoded protein is CASSHPPSASGYEQYF.

V and J are TRBV28 and TRBJ1-4, with 10 nucleotides matching TRBD1. Germline V gives CDR1 MDHEN, CDR2 SYDVKM. The CDR3 is 14 amino acids. V trimming: 5 bases; J trimming: 5 bases; junction bases outside the gene matches: 2. The CDR3 is CASSKDRGNEKLFF. DNA for the CDR3: TGTGCCAGCAGTAAGGACAGGGGGAATGAAAAACTGTTTTTT. The full variable domain, completed using reference TRBV28 and TRBJ1-4, is DVKVTQSSRYLVKRTGEKVFLECVQDMDHENMFWYRQDPGLGLRLIYFSYDVKMKEKGDIPEGYSVSREKKERFSLILESASTNQTSMYLCASSKDRGNEKLFFGSGTQLSVL.

This chain connects TRBV12-5 to TRBJ2-7; 9 bases align to TRBD2. The CDR3 consists of 17 residues. V shed 2 bases, J shed 0 bases, and the junction held 8 bases outside the gene matches. The germline CDR1 and CDR2 sequences are LGHNT and FRNRAP. CDR3: CASGLHRLAVDSYEQYF. The CDR3 nucleotides read TGTGCTAGTGGTTTGCACCGACTAGCGGTTGACTCCTACGAGCAGTACTTC.

V and J are TRBV19 and TRBJ1-5; 9 bases fit TRBD1. CDR1 and CDR2 from the germline V gene are LNHDA and SQIVND (reference sequence). This CDR3 contains 16 residues. V gave up 5 bases and J gave up 2 bases; unmatched junction bases: 7. The CDR3 DNA is TGTGCCAGTAGTCCAAGGACAGGGGATGGCAATCAGCCCCAGCATTTT. Amino acid sequence: CASSPRTGDGNQPQHF.

As DNA, the CDR3 is TGTGCCAGCAGTGGGGGGGACGAAAGCTCCTACAATGAGCAGTTCTTC. It translates to CASSGGDESSYNEQFF. The rearrangement joins TRBV28 to TRBJ2-1, with 7 bases lining up with TRBD2. Losses at the gene ends were 5 bases for V and 0 bases for J; bases not matched to a gene: 7. In germline, CDR1 is MDHEN, CDR2 SYDVKM. The CDR3 runs 16 residues. The whole variable domain, filled in from reference TRBV28 and TRBJ2-1, reads DVKVTQSSRYLVKRTGEKVFLECVQDMDHENMFWYRQDPGLGLRLIYFSYDVKMKEKGDIPEGYSVSREKKERFSLILESASTNQTSMYLCASSGGDESSYNEQFFGPGTRLTVL.

This clone appeared a single time. The rearrangement uses TRBV5-1 and TRBJ2-7, with 7 bases identical to TRBD1. CDR3 length equals 15 residues. With 1 base clipped from V and 1 base from J, the junction kept 5 bases outside the gene matches. Germline V CDR1 and CDR2: SGHRS, YFSETQ. CDR3 amino acids: CASSLLTGSSYEQYF. DNA of the CDR3: TGCGCCAGCAGCTTGTTGACAGGGAGTTCCTACGAGCAGTACTTC.

V gene TRBV5-4 combines with J gene TRBJ1-5; weak D call: TRBD1 (6 bases). The CDR3 loop spans 17 amino acids. V was cut by 3 bases and J by 2 bases, with 18 bases left in between. Germline assignment: CDR1 SGHNT and CDR2 YYREEE (reference sequence). CDR3 bases: TGTGCCAGCAGCTCGAGGGGCGAGGGGGTTCGCAATCAGCCCCAGCATTTT. Translated, it gives CASSSRGEGVRNQPQHF.

The rearrangement uses TRBV12-5 and TRBJ1-5; D remains ambiguous. The length of the CDR3 is 13 residues. Trimming removed 3 bases from V and 7 bases from J, with 10 bases in between. The germline V gene has CDR1 LGHNT and CDR2 FRNRAP. Here the CDR3 reads CASGFSPRQPQHF. DNA of the CDR3: TGTGCTAGTGGTTTTAGTCCAAGACAGCCCCAGCATTTT.

The chain uses TRBV14 and TRBJ2-5; no firm D call. The CDR3 runs to 16 residues. The V end lost 2 bases, the J end lost 2 bases, and 15 bases lay between the germline ends. Germline V gene data show CDR1 as SGHDN and CDR2 as FVKESK. The chain's CDR3 is CASSQRRPDPQETQYF. The CDR3 DNA reads as TGTGCCAGCAGCCAAAGGCGGCCAGACCCGCAAGAGACCCAGTACTTC. Using reference TRBV14 and TRBJ2-5 for the parts outside the CDR3, the full variable domain is EAGVTQFPSHSVIEKGQTVTLRCDPISGHDNLYWYRRVMGKEIKFLLHFVKESKQDESGMPNNRFLAERTGGTYSTLKVQPAELEDSGVYFCASSQRRPDPQETQYFGPGTRLLVL.